The 19 T cell receptor beta chains reported below all come from one sample, sequenced in a study of spatial heterogeneity in lung cancer. Study conclusions and caveats: The study found that expanded intratumoral alpha and beta TCR counts tracked tumor mutation counts.

These receptors' targets are unknown. The time point is: sample taken at primary tumor resection. TCRdb reanalysed the 5' RACE reads using MiXCR and keeps one entry per CDR3 protein. The sample records roughly 9,200 distinct CDR3 sequences, roughly 3% being singletons. Material: lung tumor tissue, obtained at surgery. Receptor source: a male donor with early-stage non-small cell lung cancer.

A few counts support this clonotype. The chain uses TRBV9 and TRBJ2-5; D possibly corresponds to TRBD2 (6 bases). The CDR3 length is 14 residues. Germline V gene sequence: CDR1 SGDLS, CDR2 YYNGEE. Trimming took 2 bases from V and 0 from J, leaving 8 bases between them. The CDR3 DNA reads as TGTGCCAGCAGCGTTGGGGGGAACCAAGAGACCCAGTACTTC. Its translation is CASSVGGNQETQYF.

This clonotype appeared many times. V and J are TRBV6-2 or TRBV6-3 and TRBJ2-4; TRBD1 agrees at 8 bases. Germline loops: CDR1 MNHEY, CDR2 SVGEGT. CDR3 size: 15 residues. V dropped 2 bases and J dropped 6; count of bases not matched to a gene: 6. CDR3 in DNA: TGTGCCAGCAGTTACCAGGGGGCGCTTGTAAACATTCAGTACTTC. As protein: CASSYQGALVNIQYF.

This clonotype was recorded at least ten times. This rearrangement joins TRBV6-5 to TRBJ2-4, with D unresolved. Germline values: CDR1 MNHEY, CDR2 SVGAGI. This CDR3 comprises 15 residues. V was shortened by 0 bases and J by 4 bases, with 10 bases between the two germline ends. The CDR3 DNA is TGTGCCAGCAGTTACTCATCCTCGTTTAAAAACATTCAGTACTTC. Its translation is CASSYSSSFKNIQYF.

This clonotype was counted many times. CDR3 nucleotide sequence: TGTGCCAGTAGTATACCCCGACGCCGGGACACTTTAGCCAAAAACATTCAGTACTTC. Its translation: CASSIPRRRDTLAKNIQYF. The chain couples TRBV19 to TRBJ2-4, with D tentatively TRBD1 (6 bases). There are 19 residues in the CDR3. The V end was cut by 2 bases, the J end by 0 bases, with 20 bases between. In germline, CDR1 is LNHDA, CDR2 SQIVND (reference sequence).

The chain combines TRBV12-3 or TRBV12-4 with TRBJ2-5; 10 bases are a match to TRBD2. J gave up 4 bases and V 2 bases, and 7 bases lay outside the gene matches. There are 16 residues in the CDR3. CDR3 loop: CASSLIERGGLETQYF. The CDR3 bases are TGTGCCAGCAGTTTAATCGAGCGGGGGGGCTTAGAGACCCAGTACTTC.

The sample holds many counts of this clonotype. The genes are TRBV5-4 and TRBJ1-1; D gene uncertain. The CDR3 totals 13 residues. V lost 1 base to trimming and J lost 1 base, with 5 bases between them. The germline V gene encodes CDR1 SGHNT and CDR2 YYREEE (reference sequence). CDR3 in DNA: TGTGCCAGCAGCTTGACGGAGAACACTGAAGCTTTCTTT. Protein product: CASSLTENTEAFF. Together with reference TRBV5-4 and TRBJ1-1, the CDR3 gives the full variable domain: ETGVTQSPTHLIKTRGQQVTLRCSSQSGHNTVSWYQQALGQGPQFIFQYYREEENGRGNFPPRFSGLQFPNYSSELNVNALELDDSALYLCASSLTENTEAFFGQGTRLTVV.

This clonotype was seen ten or more times. CDR3 in DNA: TGTGCCAGCAGTTTACCGACAGGGGGGCCCCTCAACACTGAAGCTTTCTTT. This gives the protein CASSLPTGGPLNTEAFF. J is TRBJ1-1 and V is TRBV28; 9 nucleotides agree with TRBD1. V lost 2 bases and J lost 2; bases outside the gene matches: 9. Germline V gene lookup returns CDR1 MDHEN and CDR2 SYDVKM. The CDR3 length is 17 residues.

This clonotype was observed at least ten times. V is TRBV6-6 and J is TRBJ1-5; 10 nucleotides line up with TRBD1. V lost 2 bases to trimming and J lost 6 bases; unmatched junction nucleotides: 10. The CDR3 is 17 amino acids. From germline, CDR1 is MNHNY and CDR2 SVGAGI (reference sequence). The CDR3 DNA follows: TGTGCCAGCAGTTACCAATCCGGGACAGGGGTGGGTCAGCCCCAGCATTTT. Translating it yields CASSYQSGTGVGQPQHF.

This clonotype occurred many times. The chain combines TRBV9 with TRBJ1-6; D possibly corresponds to TRBD1 (6 bases). Trimming removed 0 bases at V and 10 bases at J, with 14 bases between. The germline CDR1 and CDR2 sequences are SGDLS and YYNGEE. The CDR3 length is 15 residues. CDR3: CASSVDTGLGSPLHF. The CDR3 coding sequence is TGTGCCAGCAGCGTAGATACAGGGTTAGGCTCACCCCTCCACTTT. Variable domain in full (rest from reference TRBV9 and TRBJ1-6): DSGVTQTPKHLITATGQRVTLRCSPRSGDLSVYWYQQSLDQGLQFLIQYYNGEERAKGNILERFSAQQFPDLHSELNLSSLELGDSALYFCASSVDTGLGSPLHFGNGTRLTVT.

The V call is TRBV19, the J call TRBJ2-5; D possibly matches TRBD1 or TRBD2 (5 bases each). Germline CDR1 LNHDA, CDR2 SQIVND (reference sequence). Between the trimmed V and J ends, which lost 10 bases and 5 bases, there was a span of 20 bases. This CDR3 comprises 14 residues. CDR3 bases: TGTGCCACCCGGGCCCGGGGACGATGGGAGACCCAGTACTTC. Translation: CATRARGRWETQYF.

This clonotype was detected ten times or more. The rearrangement uses TRBV27 and TRBJ2-7; the D gene is possibly TRBD2 (5 bases). Trimming left V 0 bases short and J 3 bases short, with 15 bases between. Germline assignment: CDR1 MNHEY and CDR2 SMNVEV (reference sequence). CDR3 size: 16 residues. CDR3 coding DNA: TGTGCCAGCAGTTTATCGCGAGGGTCCGTGGTCTACGAGCAGTACTTC. It translates to CASSLSRGSVVYEQYF.

The rearrangement joins TRBV7-2 to TRBJ1-4, with TRBD1 matching over 7 bases. V lost 1 base, J lost 7 bases, and 6 bases stayed unmatched. Germline CDR1 SGHTA, CDR2 FQGNSA. This CDR3 contains 15 residues. The CDR3 nucleotides read TGTGCCAGCAGCTTAGGGGGGACAGACCTTGAAAAACTGTTTTTT. Translating gives CASSLGGTDLEKLFF.

This clonotype was recorded at least ten times. V and J are TRBV12-5 and TRBJ2-3, with unresolved D. The germline V gene encodes CDR1 LGHNT and CDR2 FRNRAP. V was clipped by 7 bases and J by 4 bases, with 15 bases between them. The CDR3 length is 14 residues. The CDR3 bases are TGTGCTAGTGTCCCGGCCCTAATGGCAGATACGCAGTATTTT. Its translation is CASVPALMADTQYF.

This clonotype was counted at least ten times. This chain joins TRBV7-9 and TRBJ2-3; D may be TRBD1 (7 bases). The CDR3 sequence is 15 residues long. From germline, CDR1 is SEHNR and CDR2 FQNEAQ (reference sequence). Trimming stripped 3 bases from V and 6 bases from J, with 16 bases between. The CDR3 reads CASSLPRGVSDTQYF. The CDR3 DNA sequence: TGTGCCAGCAGCTTGCCCAGGGGGGTGTCGGATACGCAGTATTTT.

At least ten counts were recorded for this clonotype. The V call is TRBV2, the J call TRBJ2-5; 10 bases map to TRBD1. The length of the CDR3 is 15 residues. The V gene end was trimmed by 5 bases and the J gene end by 6 bases; junction bases not matched to a gene: 9. From germline, CDR1 is SNHLY and CDR2 FYNNEI. CDR3 in amino acids: CASSSRTGGMKTQYF. The CDR3 DNA reads TGTGCCAGCAGTAGCAGGACAGGGGGAATGAAGACCCAGTACTTC.

The sample holds many counts of this clonotype. The rearrangement links TRBV5-1 to TRBJ2-1; 8 bases fit TRBD2. The junction had 14 bases not matched to a gene; V was cut back by 0 bases and J by 0 bases. The V gene's germline CDR1 is SGHRS and CDR2 YFSETQ. The CDR3 has 20 amino acids. The DNA for the CDR3 is TGCGCCAGCAGCTTGGAGCGGGGGCCACTCGATCTAAGCTCCTACAATGAGCAGTTCTTC. Residues: CASSLERGPLDLSSYNEQFF.

This clonotype has at least ten counts. The CDR3 protein is CASSTGWKGQDTEAFF. The DNA of the CDR3 is TGTGCCAGCAGTACGGGGTGGAAGGGGCAAGACACTGAAGCTTTCTTT. V usage is TRBV6-5 and J usage is TRBJ1-1, with D perhaps TRBD1 (5 bases). Trimming removed 5 bases at V and 3 bases at J, with 19 bases between. CDR1 is MNHEY and CDR2 is SVGAGI in the germline V gene. This CDR3 comprises 16 residues.

This clonotype has a count of ten or more. This rearrangement joins TRBV12-3 or TRBV12-4 to TRBJ1-1; 9 nucleotides match TRBD1. V lost 5 bases and J lost 4; bases outside the gene matches: 5. The CDR3 consists of 14 residues. The CDR3 DNA sequence: TGTGCCAGCAGTAGCACAGGGGGCATCACTGAAGCTTTCTTT. This encodes CASSSTGGITEAFF.

This clonotype came up many times. The chain is built from TRBV7-2 and TRBJ2-7; D remains ambiguous. Per the germline V gene, CDR1 is SGHTA and CDR2 is FQGNSA. This CDR3 comprises 16 residues. V was clipped by 0 bases and J by 0 bases, with 12 bases between them. CDR3 sequence (DNA): TGTGCCAGCAGCTTAGCATCCCCAGGCCGCTCCTACGAGCAGTACTTC. Its translation is CASSLASPGRSYEQYF.